This T cell receptor beta chain emerged from a study of control samples from healthy donors and cancer patients. The data were produced by immunoSEQ multiplex PCR, yet TCRdb's version contains in-frame clones alone and is incomplete. The table shows tens of thousands of clones, with just over 90% occurring only once. CDR1 is SGDLS and CDR2 is YYNGEE in the germline V gene. The CDR3 length is 15 residues. Trimming removed 0 bases from V and 8 bases from J, with 15 bases in between. The sample taken for sequencing was PBMCs. The chain combines TRBV9 with TRBJ2-1; a weak D match, TRBD2 (5 bases). The sequence was collected from a man aged 25 to 45 with colorectal cancer. The CDR3 spells CASSVGVPSSHEQFF. CDR3 DNA sequence: TGTGCCAGCAGCGTAGGGGTACCTAGCTCCCATGAGCAGTTCTTC.